The T cell receptor beta chain described here comes from a study of tumor-infiltrating lymphocytes in oesophageal squamous cell carcinoma. MiXCR, run by TCRdb on the PCR reads, gives a single entry per CDR3 protein. The sample lists roughly 10,000 distinct CDR3 sequences; roughly 60% were seen once. By share, this clonotype counts as medium-sized. The germline V gene encodes CDR1 KGHDR and CDR2 SFDVKD. The CDR3 is 11 residues long. V dropped 1 base and J dropped 6 bases, with 2 bases sitting between them. This receptor was identified in a male donor with esophageal squamous cell carcinoma. This rearrangement joins TRBV24-1 to TRBJ1-2; D ambiguous. Sequenced input: esophageal tumor tissue. Written as DNA, the CDR3 is TGTGCCACCAGTGATTTTCATGGCTACACCTTC. This codes for CATSDFHGYTF.